This entry lists 18 T cell receptor beta chains sequenced from one sample in a study of metastatic and nonmetastatic thyroid tumors. No patient received treatment before thyroid surgery. With MiXCR, TCRdb reprocessed the PCR reads. The sample gives 15,000 to 20,000 clones, about 19% of which show up once; more than 15% is in the top ten. Sequenced sample: tumor tissue. The receptors here all came from a female donor with papillary thyroid cancer or a benign thyroid nodule (not recorded which). Some clones in this sample may be carry-over from other donors' samples.

This rearrangement joins TRBV7-2 to TRBJ2-3; weak D call: TRBD2 (7 bases). Germline V gene sequence: CDR1 SGHTA, CDR2 FQGNSA. Trimming stripped 5 bases from V and 7 bases from J, with 16 bases between. This CDR3 has 14 amino acids. CDR3 protein: CASSLPGGRYTQYF. CDR3 sequence (DNA): TGTGCCAGCAGCCTCCCCGGGGGGCGGTATACGCAGTATTTT.

The V gene is TRBV7-9, the J gene TRBJ1-2; D remains ambiguous. The length of the CDR3 is 15 residues. V lost 6 bases, J lost 4 bases, and 18 bases lay in between. CDR1 and CDR2 (germline): SEHNR, FQNEAQ (reference sequence). For the CDR3, the DNA is TGTGCCAGCAGAGTTGAGGTACACGGGCTCTATGGCTACACCTTC. It translates to CASRVEVHGLYGYTF. Full variable domain (remainder filled in from reference TRBV7-9 and TRBJ1-2): DTGVSQNPRHKITKRGQNVTFRCDPISEHNRLYWYRQTLGQGPEFLTYFQNEAQLEKSRLLSDRFSAERPKGSFSTLEIQRTEQGDSAMYLCASRVEVHGLYGYTFGSGTRLTVV.

This chain connects TRBV11-1 to TRBJ2-3; TRBD2 aligns across 7 bases. V was pared by 4 bases and J by 4 bases, with 17 bases of the junction left unmatched. The CDR3 has 18 amino acids. CDR1 and CDR2 from the germline V gene are SGHAT and FQDESV (reference sequence). The CDR3 region is CASSSPRGGGVMADTQYF. DNA for the CDR3: TGTGCCAGCAGCTCCCCACGTGGCGGGGGAGTTATGGCAGATACGCAGTATTTT.

A remark on this clone: One junction end disagrees with the germline gene, perhaps due to a read error. The chain has TRBV6-1 and TRBJ2-7; the D call may be TRBD1 or TRBD2 (5 bases each). This CDR3 is built from 12 residues. Germline CDR1 MNHNS, CDR2 SASEGT. CDR3 sequence (DNA): TGTGCCAGCCGGACCGGGACCTCGAAAAATACCTTC. This sequence encodes CASRTGTSKNTF.

This clone was observed many times. The V gene is TRBV28, the J gene TRBJ1-5; 7 bases fit TRBD1. The CDR3 loop spans 16 amino acids. J lost 0 bases, V lost 4 bases, and 6 bases had no gene match. Germline V lookup: CDR1 MDHEN, CDR2 SYDVKM. CDR3 sequence: CASSSGTAYSNQPQHF. DNA of the CDR3: TGTGCCAGCAGTTCCGGGACAGCGTATAGCAATCAGCCCCAGCATTTT.

This clone came up many times. This sequence joins TRBV10-3 and TRBJ2-1, with a possible D match to TRBD1 (5 bases). The CDR3 covers 14 residues. V lost 10 bases to trimming and J lost 3 bases, with 16 bases between them. The germline gives CDR1 ENHRY, CDR2 SYGVKD. The CDR3 coding sequence is TGTGCCACGAACGACGACAGTTTCTACAATGAGCAGTTCTTC. Amino acids: CATNDDSFYNEQFF.

This clone has ten or more counts. CDR3 coding DNA: TGTGCCAGCAGTTACCGGGGCGCGGAAATGAACACTGAAGCTTTCTTT. Translated: CASSYRGAEMNTEAFF. The chain has TRBV6-2 or TRBV6-3 and TRBJ1-1, with D possibly being TRBD1 (5 bases). In germline, CDR1 is MNHEY, CDR2 SVGEGT. V lost 2 bases and J 0 bases, leaving 13 bases between the germline ends. The CDR3 is 16 amino acids.

Sample share makes this clone medium-sized (0.01 to 0.1%). The chain is built from TRBV28 and TRBJ2-1; D is ambiguous. V was pared by 2 bases and J by 12 bases, with 11 bases between. CDR1 and CDR2 from the germline V gene are MDHEN and SYDVKM. The CDR3 length is 12 residues. The CDR3, as DNA: TGTGCCAGCAGTTTACCTATAGGCCGGCAGTTCTTC. Translation gives CASSLPIGRQFF.

This clone was detected many times. The chain uses TRBV7-3 and TRBJ2-2; D gene unclear. Trimming pared 1 base from V and 0 bases from J, leaving 6 bases between. This CDR3 has 15 residues. Germline assignment: CDR1 SGHTA and CDR2 FQGTGA. The DNA for the CDR3 is TGTGCCAGCAGCTTAAACAGTGCGAACACCGGGGAGCTGTTTTTT. Protein: CASSLNSANTGELFF.

In its sample, this clone is medium-sized (0.01 to 0.1%). This chain links TRBV6-1 with TRBJ1-1; D remains ambiguous. Germline assignment: CDR1 MNHNS and CDR2 SASEGT. The V end lost 6 bases, the J end lost 7 bases, and 27 bases lay between the germline ends. This CDR3 contains 17 residues. This CDR3 reads CASRPTSRGGPAVEAFF. The CDR3 DNA sequence: TGTGCCAGCAGGCCCACCTCACGTGGAGGACCTGCCGTTGAAGCTTTCTTT.

At least ten counts were recorded for this clone. V usage is TRBV6-2 or TRBV6-3 and J usage is TRBJ1-5, with 9 nucleotides matching TRBD1. CDR3 length equals 18 residues. Germline CDR1 is MNHEY and CDR2 is SVGEGT. V lost 6 bases and J lost 4; bases outside the gene matches: 16. As DNA, the CDR3 is TGTGCCAGCAGATCCGGGACAGGGACCCGGGGTGGGAATCAGCCCCAGCATTTT. It specifies CASRSGTGTRGGNQPQHF.

This clone was detected a few times. The rearrangement links TRBV28 to TRBJ1-2; TRBD1 might be the D (6 bases). The V end was cut by 7 bases, the J end by 4 bases, with 13 bases between. CDR3 length: 13 amino acids. From germline, CDR1 is MDHEN and CDR2 SYDVKM. CDR3 coding DNA: TGTGCCAGCACACCTACAGGGACCTATGGCTACACCTTC. The encoded protein is CASTPTGTYGYTF.

Sample share makes this clone medium-sized. V is TRBV5-1 and J is TRBJ2-7, with D possibly matching TRBD1 (6 bases). CDR1 is SGHRS, CDR2 YFSETQ, per germline. Trimming stripped 2 bases from V and 6 bases from J, with 24 bases between. There are 17 residues in the CDR3. This CDR3 reads CASSLTLNRVSPGEQYF. The CDR3 DNA sequence: TGCGCCAGCAGCTTAACACTCAACAGGGTATCTCCTGGCGAGCAGTACTTC.

This clone was seen many times. This rearrangement joins TRBV6-1 to TRBJ1-2, with D tentatively TRBD1 (5 bases). CDR3 size: 13 residues. The V gene's germline CDR1 is MNHNS and CDR2 SASEGT. Trimming cost V 6 bases and J 1 base, with 9 bases left between them. CDR3 amino acids: CASREGFNYGYTF. CDR3 DNA sequence: TGTGCCAGCAGAGAGGGGTTTAACTATGGCTACACCTTC.

This clone was counted between two and nine times. A read error may produce the germline difference seen at one junction end. The CDR3 bases are TGTGCCAGCAGTGAAATGGTAGGAAACCACTTC. It is translated as CASSEMVGNHF. The chain links TRBV6-1 to TRBJ2-7; D call uncertain. Germline CDR1 reads MNHNS; CDR2 reads SASEGT. This CDR3 region has 11 residues.

The chain couples TRBV6-1 to TRBJ1-5; the match to TRBD1 covers 7 bases. The CDR3 is 16 residues long. Trimming at V came to 3 bases and at J to 4 bases, leaving 9 bases not matched to a gene. Per germline, CDR1 MNHNS and CDR2 SASEGT. CDR3 protein: CASSEVDGTENQPQHF. In DNA form, the CDR3 reads TGTGCCAGCAGTGAGGTTGACGGGACAGAAAATCAGCCCCAGCATTTT.

This clone came up once. J is TRBJ2-3 and V is TRBV18; D unresolved. The V gene lost 3 bases and the J gene lost 0 bases, with 13 bases spanning the gap. Germline values: CDR1 KGHSH, CDR2 LQKENI. CDR3 length: 16 amino acids. CDR3 protein: CASSPVLAASTDTQYF. The CDR3 nucleotides read TGTGCCAGCTCACCGGTTCTCGCGGCTAGCACAGATACGCAGTATTTT. Full variable domain (outside the CDR3, taken from reference TRBV18 and TRBJ2-3): NAGVMQNPRHLVRRRGQEARLRCSPMKGHSHVYWYRQLPEEGLKFMVYLQKENIIDESGMPKERFSAEFPKEGPSILRIQQVVRGDSAAYFCASSPVLAASTDTQYFGPGTRLTVL.

This clone came up many times. A much larger clone lies one base from this, so it may be a read error. The same CDR3 arises from other DNA sequences in this sample as well. This chain connects TRBV12-3 or TRBV12-4 to TRBJ1-3, with 7 nucleotides matching TRBD1. This CDR3 has 13 amino acids. The CDR3 nucleotides read TGCGCCAGCAGCCCCTTAGGGGGCTACACCATATATTTT. Translated, it gives CASSPLGGYTIYF.